The 31 T cell receptor beta chains in this list originate from one sample, sequenced in a study of blood T cell repertoires in COVID-19. TCRdb keeps only in-frame clones here, not all; method: immunoSEQ multiplex PCR. The sample lists approximately 210,000 clones, approximately 87% occurring once. The sample consisted of peripheral blood. All receptors come from a woman in her 70s with active or convalescent COVID-19.

The chain carries TRBV30 and TRBJ2-3, with TRBD1 matching over 7 bases. The CDR3 length is 13 residues. Germline V lookup: CDR1 GTSNPN, CDR2 SVGIG (reference sequence). The trim removed 8 bases at V and 0 bases at J, leaving 5 bases unmatched. The CDR3, as DNA: TGTGCCAGGACAGGAATTAGCACAGATACGCAGTATTTT. Protein product: CARTGISTDTQYF. Combining the CDR3 with reference TRBV30 and TRBJ2-3 gives the whole variable domain SQTIHQWPATLVQPVGSPLSLECTVEGTSNPNLYWYRQAAGRGLQLLFYSVGIGQISSEVPQNLSASRPQDRQFILSSKKLLLSDSGFYLCARTGISTDTQYFGPGTRLTVL.

This chain links TRBV5-4 with TRBJ1-3, with D tentatively TRBD1 (5 bases). V was clipped by 9 bases and J by 0 bases, with 16 bases between them. The CDR3 has 15 residues. CDR1 and CDR2 (germline): SGHNT, YYREEE (reference sequence). CDR3 bases: TGTGCCACTTCCAGGGCCTCCCGCTCTGGAAACACCATATATTTT. Translating it yields CATSRASRSGNTIYF.

V is TRBV28 and J is TRBJ2-3; no definite D call. Germline V gene lookup returns CDR1 MDHEN and CDR2 SYDVKM. The V and J ends lost 2 bases and 1 base respectively, with 7 bases between them. The CDR3 runs to 14 residues. The CDR3 protein is CASSLPRRTDTQYF. The CDR3 DNA sequence: TGTGCCAGCAGTTTACCCAGGCGCACAGATACGCAGTATTTT. The full variable domain, rest sourced from reference TRBV28 and TRBJ2-3, is DVKVTQSSRYLVKRTGEKVFLECVQDMDHENMFWYRQDPGLGLRLIYFSYDVKMKEKGDIPEGYSVSREKKERFSLILESASTNQTSMYLCASSLPRRTDTQYFGPGTRLTVL.

This rearrangement joins TRBV13 to TRBJ2-5; TRBD2 aligns across 12 bases. Germline-derived CDR1 and CDR2 are PRHDT and FYEKMQ (reference sequence). This CDR3 comprises 15 residues. The V and J ends lost 2 bases and 5 bases, in that order; junction bases with no gene match: 3. The CDR3 DNA reads as TGTGCCAGCAGCTTACTGGGACTAGCGGGCGAGACCCAGTACTTC. This encodes CASSLLGLAGETQYF.

The genes are TRBV7-6 and TRBJ1-2; D gene unclear. The germline V gene has CDR1 SGHVS and CDR2 FNYEAQ. Trimming removed 1 base at V and 3 bases at J, with 15 bases between. This CDR3 region has 16 residues. CDR3 sequence reads: CASSLEGFLGDYGYTF. In nucleotides, the CDR3 is TGTGCCAGCAGCTTAGAGGGATTCCTCGGGGACTATGGCTACACCTTC.

The chain links TRBV19 to TRBJ1-1; 9 bases align to TRBD1. Germline V gives CDR1 LNHDA, CDR2 SQIVND (reference sequence). V trimming: 5 bases; J trimming: 3 bases; junction bases outside the gene matches: 1. This CDR3 is 13 amino acids long. CDR3 coding DNA: TGTGCCAGTAGTTGGACAGGGGACACTGAAGCTTTCTTT. Translated: CASSWTGDTEAFF.

The V gene is TRBV2, the J gene TRBJ1-3; no definite D call. In germline, CDR1 is SNHLY, CDR2 FYNNEI. The CDR3 runs 17 residues. The V end lost 7 bases, the J end lost 0 bases, and 19 bases lay between the germline ends. The CDR3 sequence is CASTEDYRRYSGNTIYF. CDR3 bases: TGTGCCAGCACTGAGGACTACAGACGTTACTCTGGAAACACCATATATTTT.

Only one count was recorded for this clone. This chain links TRBV6-6 with TRBJ2-3, with 8 bases identical to TRBD1. CDR3 size: 12 residues. Germline values: CDR1 MNHNY, CDR2 SVGAGI (reference sequence). Trimming at V came to 8 bases and at J to 11 bases, leaving 9 bases not matched to a gene. The CDR3 loop is CASGQGPPRQYF. The CDR3 DNA sequence: TGTGCCAGCGGACAGGGCCCCCCGAGGCAGTATTTT.

The CDR3 DNA reads as TGTGCCAGCAGCGTAGCCGGCCTGGGAGGGTACGAGCAGTACTTC. Amino acids: CASSVAGLGGYEQYF. V usage is TRBV9 and J usage is TRBJ2-7; TRBD2 matches 7 bases. Trimming cost V 0 bases and J 4 bases; bases outside gene matches: 7. The CDR3 is made up of 15 amino acids. CDR1 and CDR2 from the germline V gene are SGDLS and YYNGEE.

The gene calls are TRBV6-5 and TRBJ2-2; D gene ambiguous. V was cut by 8 bases and J by 0 bases, with 13 bases left in between. Germline V lookup: CDR1 MNHEY, CDR2 SVGAGI. The CDR3 is 15 residues long. The CDR3 reads CASGSGTANTGELFF. CDR3 sequence (DNA): TGTGCCAGCGGTTCCGGCACAGCGAACACCGGGGAGCTGTTTTTT.

The CDR3 region has the DNA TGCGCCAGCAGCTTGGCAGGGGAAGAATCGGCTTTCTTT. Amino acid sequence: CASSLAGEESAFF. The V call is TRBV5-1, the J call TRBJ1-1, with D possibly TRBD1 on 6 matching bases. V lost 0 bases and J lost 11, with 14 bases in between. The CDR3 is made up of 13 amino acids. Germline V lookup: CDR1 SGHRS, CDR2 YFSETQ.

The V and J genes are TRBV4-3 and TRBJ1-2; D ambiguous. Germline lookup yields CDR1 LGHNA and CDR2 YSLEER. Trimming took off 1 base at V and 3 bases at J, with 9 bases between the two ends. The CDR3 extends over 14 amino acids. As DNA, the CDR3 is TGCGCCAGCAGCCAAGTTAGACTAGACTATGGCTACACCTTC. Translating gives CASSQVRLDYGYTF.

V usage is TRBV18 and J usage is TRBJ1-4; D uncertain. CDR3 length: 13 amino acids. Trimming shortened V by 3 bases and J by 6 bases, and 8 bases separated the two germline ends. Germline loops: CDR1 KGHSH, CDR2 LQKENI. CDR3 sequence (DNA): TGTGCCAGCTCACCTAGTGCCGATGAAAAACTGTTTTTT. This encodes CASSPSADEKLFF.

The chain recombines TRBV5-1 with TRBJ2-5; D is perhaps TRBD1 (5 bases). Germline CDR1 and CDR2: SGHRS and YFSETQ. The CDR3 is 15 amino acids. Trimming took 0 bases from V and 3 from J, leaving 12 bases between them. CDR3 DNA sequence: TGCGCCAGCAGCTTGGGTGACAGACCCGAAGAGACCCAGTACTTC. It translates to CASSLGDRPEETQYF.

The chain links TRBV12-3 or TRBV12-4 to TRBJ2-1; 7 nucleotides align to TRBD2. This CDR3 has 12 residues. The V segment lost 1 base and the J segment 11 bases; nucleotides outside the gene matches: 2. DNA for the CDR3: TGTGCCAGCAGTTTAGGGGGGGGGAAGCAGTTCTTC. Translating gives CASSLGGGKQFF.

The genes are TRBV5-1 and TRBJ2-2, with TRBD2 matching 10 bases. Trimming took 5 bases from V and 3 from J; bases not matched to a gene: 4. This CDR3 spans 15 amino acids. Germline loops: CDR1 SGHRS, CDR2 YFSETQ. The CDR3 nucleotides read TGCGCCAGCAGTTTCGGACTAGCGGACACCGGGGAGCTGTTTTTT. This sequence encodes CASSFGLADTGELFF.

V is TRBV2 and J is TRBJ2-6, with D possibly TRBD1 on 5 matching bases. This CDR3 contains 16 residues. Deletions cut 4 bases from V and 0 bases from J, with 10 bases between. Germline CDR1 reads SNHLY; CDR2 reads FYNNEI. The CDR3 DNA is TGTGCCAGCAGTGGGCAGGGCCCCTCTGGGGCCAACGTCCTGACTTTC. It translates to CASSGQGPSGANVLTF.

The chain links TRBV6-1 to TRBJ2-2; the match to TRBD1 covers 7 bases. Germline CDR1 and CDR2: MNHNS and SASEGT. The CDR3 runs 17 residues. V shed 0 bases and J 4 bases; nucleotides not matched to a gene: 8. The CDR3 bases are TGTGCCAGCAGTGAAGCGCTATCAGGGGGTGGCACCGGGGAGCTGTTTTTT. Translation gives CASSEALSGGGTGELFF.

The V and J genes are TRBV6-5 and TRBJ1-1, with D perhaps TRBD1 (6 bases). Trimming pared 8 bases from V and 4 bases from J, leaving 14 bases between. The germline V gene has CDR1 MNHEY and CDR2 SVGAGI. The CDR3 extends over 13 amino acids. CDR3: CASSSQGSTEAFF. The CDR3 region has the DNA TGTGCCAGCTCCTCACAGGGTTCCACTGAAGCTTTCTTT.

The chain is built from TRBV7-9 and TRBJ1-2, with 8 bases lining up with TRBD1. The germline CDR1 and CDR2 sequences are SEHNR and FQNEAQ (reference sequence). The CDR3 spans 14 residues. With 4 bases clipped from V and 6 bases from J, the junction kept 7 bases outside the gene matches. CDR3 protein: CASSSGGQENGYTF. The CDR3 nucleotides read TGTGCCAGCAGCTCTGGGGGACAGGAAAATGGCTACACCTTC. The variable domain in full, completed from reference TRBV7-9 and TRBJ1-2, reads DTGVSQNPRHKITKRGQNVTFRCDPISEHNRLYWYRQTLGQGPEFLTYFQNEAQLEKSRLLSDRFSAERPKGSFSTLEIQRTEQGDSAMYLCASSSGGQENGYTFGSGTRLTVV.

This clone has just one count. The V call is TRBV9, the J call TRBJ1-5; 8 bases line up with TRBD1. After removal of 1 base from V and 3 bases from J, the junction contained 3 bases not matched to a gene. This CDR3 has 15 amino acids. CDR1 is SGDLS and CDR2 is YYNGEE in the germline V gene. CDR3 DNA sequence: TGTGCCAGCAGCGTAACAGGGGGGGACAATCAGCCCCAGCATTTT. Amino acids: CASSVTGGDNQPQHF.

The rearrangement joins TRBV6-6 to TRBJ1-2; tentatively, D is TRBD1 (6 bases). The germline CDR1 and CDR2 sequences are MNHNY and SVGAGI (reference sequence). V lost 8 bases and J 2 bases, leaving 21 bases between the germline ends. This CDR3 region has 16 residues. CDR3 sequence: CASSLGGRELNYGYTF. The CDR3, as DNA: TGTGCCAGCTCCCTGGGGGGGCGAGAGTTGAACTATGGCTACACCTTC.

The CDR3 loop is CASSLGQGAEGYTF. CDR3 sequence (DNA): TGCGCCAGCAGCTTGGGGCAGGGGGCGGAGGGCTACACCTTC. The gene calls are TRBV5-1 and TRBJ1-2; 8 bases match TRBD1. Losses at the gene ends were 0 bases for V and 8 bases for J; bases not matched to a gene: 6. In germline, CDR1 is SGHRS, CDR2 YFSETQ. CDR3 size: 14 residues.

The chain carries TRBV7-9 and TRBJ1-6; D is unclear. The CDR3 runs 12 residues. V lost 1 base to trimming and J lost 13 bases, with 8 bases between them. CDR1 SEHNR and CDR2 FQNEAQ come from the germline V gene (reference sequence). CDR3 sequence: CASSLERPPLHF. For the CDR3, the DNA is TGTGCCAGCAGCTTAGAGCGACCCCCCCTCCACTTT.

In its sample, this clone was seen a few times. V gene TRBV5-4 combines with J gene TRBJ1-6; D is ambiguous. Germline assignment: CDR1 SGHNT and CDR2 YYREEE (reference sequence). The CDR3 runs 16 residues. The V end lost 3 bases, the J end lost 7 bases, and 17 bases lay between the germline ends. The CDR3 DNA is TGTGCCAGCAGCTCGGAGGTGGCACGTGGAAATTCACCCCTCCACTTT. Protein: CASSSEVARGNSPLHF.

V usage is TRBV19 and J usage is TRBJ1-5; TRBD1 matches at 7 bases. The V and J ends lost 1 base and 9 bases, in that order; junction bases with no gene match: 9. The CDR3 sequence is 15 residues long. CDR1 LNHDA and CDR2 SQIVND come from the germline V gene (reference sequence). The CDR3 coding sequence is TGTGCCAGTAGTATAGCACAGGGGCAGGTTCGGCCCCAGCATTTT. Amino acids: CASSIAQGQVRPQHF.

The gene calls are TRBV28 and TRBJ2-3, with no clear D. The CDR3 runs to 15 residues. Trimming left V 3 bases short and J 2 bases short, with 12 bases between. Germline V gives CDR1 MDHEN, CDR2 SYDVKM. The DNA of the CDR3 is TGTGCCAGCAGTTTTGAGGATTCTTCCACAGATACGCAGTATTTT. Protein product: CASSFEDSSTDTQYF.

This chain uses TRBV7-3 with TRBJ1-6; maybe TRBD1 (6 bases). V was clipped by 6 bases and J by 0 bases, with 9 bases between them. This CDR3 region has 15 residues. CDR1 and CDR2 (germline): SGHTA, FQGTGA. The CDR3 nucleotides read TGTGCCAGCAGATCGGACAGCTCCTATAATTCACCCCTCCACTTT. Translated: CASRSDSSYNSPLHF.

The chain links TRBV20-1 to TRBJ1-3; possibly TRBD1 for D (6 bases). The germline V gene has CDR1 DFQATT and CDR2 SNEGSKA (reference sequence). This CDR3 comprises 14 residues. V lost 3 bases, J lost 4 bases, and 13 bases lay in between. The DNA for the CDR3 is TGCAGTGCTAGTCGTCCAGGGGACGGAAACACCATATATTTT. Encoded protein: CSASRPGDGNTIYF.

The chain recombines TRBV9 with TRBJ1-5; tentatively, D is TRBD1 (5 bases). Trimming cost V 5 bases and J 2 bases, with 11 bases left between them. The CDR3 consists of 14 residues. Germline V gives CDR1 SGDLS, CDR2 YYNGEE. This CDR3 reads CASSYGHGNQPQHF. As DNA, the CDR3 is TGTGCCAGCAGTTACGGACACGGCAATCAGCCCCAGCATTTT. Drawing the rest from reference TRBV9 and TRBJ1-5, the complete variable domain is DSGVTQTPKHLITATGQRVTLRCSPRSGDLSVYWYQQSLDQGLQFLIQYYNGEERAKGNILERFSAQQFPDLHSELNLSSLELGDSALYFCASSYGHGNQPQHFGDGTRLSIL.

This rearrangement joins TRBV11-1 to TRBJ1-1; D remains unclear. V lost 4 bases and J 7 bases, leaving 16 bases between the germline ends. Looked up from germline, CDR1 is SGHAT and CDR2 is FQDESV (reference sequence). The CDR3 spans 14 residues. The CDR3 region is CASSSQSLVSEAFF. For the CDR3, the DNA is TGTGCCAGCAGCTCACAATCCTTGGTCAGTGAAGCTTTCTTT.